What follows is one T cell receptor beta chain and its context. CDR1 is MNHEY and CDR2 is SVGAGI in the germline V gene. The CDR3 length is 14 residues. The V gene lost 6 bases and the J gene lost 14 bases, with 20 bases spanning the gap. This sample is part of a study of blood T cell repertoires in COVID-19. Overall study: Samples representing acute and convalescent COVID-19 were sourced from the United States, Italy and Spain. Sources were T cells, B-cell-depleted T cells, or PBMCs; the material itself was cDNA or gDNA.

Sequencing was performed with immunoSEQ multiplex PCR; in TCRdb, only in-frame clones are kept and a portion is missing. The sample lists around 94,000 clones; roughly 92% were seen once. Source material: peripheral blood. This receptor was obtained from a woman in her fifties or sixties with COVID-19, enrolled during active disease. This rearrangement joins TRBV6-5 to TRBJ1-6; D call uncertain. The DNA of the CDR3 is TGTGCCAGCAGACGGGAGTCTTGGGAATTCACCCTCCACTTT. The encoded protein is CASRRESWEFTLHF.